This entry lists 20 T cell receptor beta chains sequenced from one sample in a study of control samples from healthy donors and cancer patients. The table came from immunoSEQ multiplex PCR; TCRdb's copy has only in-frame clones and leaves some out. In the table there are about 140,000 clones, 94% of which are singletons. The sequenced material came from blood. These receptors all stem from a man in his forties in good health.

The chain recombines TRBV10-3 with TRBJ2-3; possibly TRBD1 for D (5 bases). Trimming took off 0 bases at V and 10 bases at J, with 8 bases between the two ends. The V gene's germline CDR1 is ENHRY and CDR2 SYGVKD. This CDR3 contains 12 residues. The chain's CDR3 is CAISESQGSQYF. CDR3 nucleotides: TGTGCCATCAGTGAGTCGCAGGGTTCGCAGTATTTT.

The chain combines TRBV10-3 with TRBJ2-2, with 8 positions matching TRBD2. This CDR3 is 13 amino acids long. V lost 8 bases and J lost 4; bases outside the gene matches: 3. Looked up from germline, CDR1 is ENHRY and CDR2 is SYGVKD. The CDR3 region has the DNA TGTGCCATCCGGGGGGGGCCCACCGGGGAGCTGTTTTTT. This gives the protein CAIRGGPTGELFF.

CDR3: CASSVESGGSWETQYF. The DNA of the CDR3 is TGTGCCAGCAGCGTAGAATCTGGCGGGAGTTGGGAGACCCAGTACTTC. This chain connects TRBV9 to TRBJ2-5, with 7 bases that match TRBD2. Trimming cost V 0 bases and J 5 bases; bases outside gene matches: 10. The CDR3 sequence is 16 residues long. From germline, CDR1 is SGDLS and CDR2 YYNGEE.

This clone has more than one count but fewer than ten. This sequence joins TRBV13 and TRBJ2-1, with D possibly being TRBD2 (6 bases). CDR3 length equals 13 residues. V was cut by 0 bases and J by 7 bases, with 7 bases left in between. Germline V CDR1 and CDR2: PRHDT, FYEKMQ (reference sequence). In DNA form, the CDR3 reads TGTGCCAGCAGCTTAGGGGCGGGAAATGAGCAGTTCTTC. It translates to CASSLGAGNEQFF.

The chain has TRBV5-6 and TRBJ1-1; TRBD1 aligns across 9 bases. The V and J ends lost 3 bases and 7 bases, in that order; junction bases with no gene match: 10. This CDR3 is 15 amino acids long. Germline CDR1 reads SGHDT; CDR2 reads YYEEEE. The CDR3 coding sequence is TGTGCCAGCAGCTCAGGGGACAGGGCCGCCATTGAAGCTTTCTTT. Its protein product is CASSSGDRAAIEAFF.

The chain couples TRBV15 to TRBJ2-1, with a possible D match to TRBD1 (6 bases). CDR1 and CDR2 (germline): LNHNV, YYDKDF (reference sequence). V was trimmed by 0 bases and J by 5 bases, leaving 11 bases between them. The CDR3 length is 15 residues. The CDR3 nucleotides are TGTGCCACCAGCAGAGATTTTAGGGGGAACAATGAGCAGTTCTTC. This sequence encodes CATSRDFRGNNEQFF.

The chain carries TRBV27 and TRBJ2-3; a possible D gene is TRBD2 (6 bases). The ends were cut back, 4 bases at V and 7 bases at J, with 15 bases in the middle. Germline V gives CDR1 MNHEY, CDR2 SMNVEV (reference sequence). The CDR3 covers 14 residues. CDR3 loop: CASSSPGRGYTQYF. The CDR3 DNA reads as TGTGCCAGCAGTTCTCCGGGACGGGGGTATACGCAGTATTTT.

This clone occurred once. DNA of the CDR3: TGTGCCAGCAGTGGGGGGTGGACCGCAGAGACCCAGTACTTC. Translation: CASSGGWTAETQYF. J is TRBJ2-5 and V is TRBV2; D is possibly TRBD1 or TRBD2 (5 bases each). V was shortened by 4 bases and J by 4 bases, with 13 bases between the two germline ends. This CDR3 is built from 14 residues. CDR1 is SNHLY, CDR2 FYNNEI, per germline.

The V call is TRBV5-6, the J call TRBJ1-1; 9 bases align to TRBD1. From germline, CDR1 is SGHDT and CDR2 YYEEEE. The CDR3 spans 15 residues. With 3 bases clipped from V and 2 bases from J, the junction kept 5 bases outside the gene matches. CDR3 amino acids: CASSWGDRVNTEAFF. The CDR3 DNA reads TGTGCCAGCAGCTGGGGGGACAGGGTCAACACTGAAGCTTTCTTT.

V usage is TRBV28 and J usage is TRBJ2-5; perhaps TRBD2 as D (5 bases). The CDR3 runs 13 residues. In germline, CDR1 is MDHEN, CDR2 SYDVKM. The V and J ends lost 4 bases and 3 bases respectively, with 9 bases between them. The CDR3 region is CASSSVTKETQYF. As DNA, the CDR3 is TGTGCCAGCAGTTCGGTGACTAAAGAGACCCAGTACTTC.

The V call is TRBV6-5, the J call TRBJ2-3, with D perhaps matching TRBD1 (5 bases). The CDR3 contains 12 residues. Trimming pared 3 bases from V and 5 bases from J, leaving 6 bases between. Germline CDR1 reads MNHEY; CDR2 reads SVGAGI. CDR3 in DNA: TGTGCCAGCAGTTATCAGGGAGATACGCAGTATTTT. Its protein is CASSYQGDTQYF.

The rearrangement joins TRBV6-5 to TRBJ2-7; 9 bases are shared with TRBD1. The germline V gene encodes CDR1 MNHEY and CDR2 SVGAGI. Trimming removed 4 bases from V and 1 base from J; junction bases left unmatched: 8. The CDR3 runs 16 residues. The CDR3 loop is CASSSGTGITSYEQYF. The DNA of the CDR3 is TGTGCCAGCAGTTCCGGGACAGGGATTACGTCCTACGAGCAGTACTTC.

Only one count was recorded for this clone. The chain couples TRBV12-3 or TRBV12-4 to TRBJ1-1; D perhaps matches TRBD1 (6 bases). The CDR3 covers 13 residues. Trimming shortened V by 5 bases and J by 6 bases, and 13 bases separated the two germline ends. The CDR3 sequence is CASSLPGGPEAFF. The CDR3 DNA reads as TGTGCCAGCAGTCTCCCGGGGGGGCCTGAAGCTTTCTTT.

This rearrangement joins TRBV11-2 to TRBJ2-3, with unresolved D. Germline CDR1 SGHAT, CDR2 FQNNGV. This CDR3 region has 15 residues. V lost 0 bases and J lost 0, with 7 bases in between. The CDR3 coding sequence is TGTGCCAGCAGCTTAGAATGGCAGAGCACAGATACGCAGTATTTT. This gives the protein CASSLEWQSTDTQYF.

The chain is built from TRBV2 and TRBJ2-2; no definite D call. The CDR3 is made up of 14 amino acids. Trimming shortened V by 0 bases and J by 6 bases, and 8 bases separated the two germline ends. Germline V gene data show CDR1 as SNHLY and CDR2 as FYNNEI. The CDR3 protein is CASSEAVQPGELFF. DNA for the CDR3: TGTGCCAGCAGTGAAGCAGTGCAACCCGGGGAGCTGTTTTTT.

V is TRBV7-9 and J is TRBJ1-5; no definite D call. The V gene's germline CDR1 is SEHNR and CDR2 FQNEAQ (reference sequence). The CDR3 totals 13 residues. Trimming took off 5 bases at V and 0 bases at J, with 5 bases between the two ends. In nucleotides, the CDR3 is TGTGCCAGCAGCCCCAGTAGCAATCAGCCCCAGCATTTT. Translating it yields CASSPSSNQPQHF.

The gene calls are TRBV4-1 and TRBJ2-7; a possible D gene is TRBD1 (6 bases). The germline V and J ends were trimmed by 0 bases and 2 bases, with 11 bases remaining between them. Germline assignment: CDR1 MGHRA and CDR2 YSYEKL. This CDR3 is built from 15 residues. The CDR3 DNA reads TGCGCCAGCAGCCAAGATACAGGGAACGCCTACGAGCAGTACTTC. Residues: CASSQDTGNAYEQYF.

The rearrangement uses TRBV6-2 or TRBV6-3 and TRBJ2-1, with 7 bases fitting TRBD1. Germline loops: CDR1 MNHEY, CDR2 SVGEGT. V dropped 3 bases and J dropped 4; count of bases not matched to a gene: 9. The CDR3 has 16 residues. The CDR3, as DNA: TGTGCCAGCAGTTATTCGGACAGGACCTTATACAATGAGCAGTTCTTC. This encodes CASSYSDRTLYNEQFF.

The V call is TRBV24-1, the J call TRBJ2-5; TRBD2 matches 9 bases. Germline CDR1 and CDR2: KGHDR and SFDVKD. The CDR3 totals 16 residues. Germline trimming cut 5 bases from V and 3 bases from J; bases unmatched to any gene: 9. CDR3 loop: CATSGEAGGPKETQYF. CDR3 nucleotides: TGTGCCACCAGTGGTGAAGCGGGGGGCCCAAAAGAGACCCAGTACTTC.

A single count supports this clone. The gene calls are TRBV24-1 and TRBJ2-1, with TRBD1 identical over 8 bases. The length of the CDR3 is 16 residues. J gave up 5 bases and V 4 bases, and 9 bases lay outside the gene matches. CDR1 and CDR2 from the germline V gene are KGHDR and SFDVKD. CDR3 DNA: TGTGCCACCAGTGACCACCTCGGGACAGGACACAATGAGCAGTTCTTC. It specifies CATSDHLGTGHNEQFF.